Shown below are 18 T cell receptor beta chains from a single sample sequenced in a study of T cell changes during pregnancy in multiple sclerosis. Generated by immunoSEQ multiplex PCR, the TCRdb table keeps only in-frame clones and is missing some. The table lists tens of thousands of clones, around 92% of them singletons. Here the sequenced sample was peripheral blood, taken in the third trimester of pregnancy. The source is a female donor in good health, enrolled as a control in a pregnancy study.

In its sample, this clone was seen once. J is TRBJ2-3 and V is TRBV5-1; no firm D call. The CDR3 loop spans 12 amino acids. The V and J ends lost 4 bases and 7 bases respectively, with 10 bases between them. Germline CDR1 reads SGHRS; CDR2 reads YFSETQ. CDR3 residues: CASSQHTNTQYF. Here the CDR3 DNA reads TGCGCCAGCAGCCAACACACGAATACGCAGTATTTT.

The chain couples TRBV7-3 to TRBJ1-5; no reliable D call. The V end lost 4 bases, the J end lost 2 bases, and 15 bases lay between the germline ends. The V gene's germline CDR1 is SGHTA and CDR2 FQGTGA. CDR3 length: 16 residues. The CDR3 coding sequence is TGTGCCAGCAGCTCGTTAGCGGGTATCGGCAATCAGCCCCAGCATTTT. Its protein is CASSSLAGIGNQPQHF.

The CDR3 reads CATSWDLAADQPQHF. The DNA for the CDR3 is TGTGCCACCAGCTGGGACTTGGCGGCGGATCAGCCCCAGCATTTT. J is TRBJ1-5 and V is TRBV15, with D possibly TRBD1 on 5 matching bases. Trimming pared 5 bases from V and 5 bases from J, leaving 16 bases between. Germline values: CDR1 LNHNV, CDR2 YYDKDF (reference sequence). The CDR3 runs 15 residues.

The rearrangement uses TRBV6-1 and TRBJ1-2; 9 bases line up with TRBD1. This CDR3 contains 14 residues. Per the germline V gene, CDR1 is MNHNS and CDR2 is SASEGT. V dropped 5 bases and J dropped 8; count of bases not matched to a gene: 9. The CDR3 DNA reads TGTGCCAGCAGTTTACAGGGGGCGCGGGTAGGCTACACCTTC. Protein: CASSLQGARVGYTF.

The chain has TRBV28 and TRBJ1-2; TRBD1 matches 7 bases. The junction had 1 base not matched to a gene; V was cut back by 3 bases and J by 0 bases. Germline CDR1 is MDHEN and CDR2 is SYDVKM. The CDR3 covers 14 residues. CDR3 amino acids: CASSLGTANYGYTF. Here the CDR3 DNA reads TGTGCCAGCAGTTTGGGGACAGCTAACTATGGCTACACCTTC.

The chain has TRBV4-3 and TRBJ2-2, with 7 bases that match TRBD2. Germline V CDR1 and CDR2: LGHNA, YSLEER. This CDR3 spans 16 amino acids. V shed 0 bases, J shed 7 bases, and the junction held 8 bases outside the gene matches. The CDR3 DNA follows: TGCGCCAGCAGCCAAGACCCCACGCGGGAGTTCGGGGAGCTGTTTTTT. Its protein product is CASSQDPTREFGELFF.

This sequence joins TRBV28 and TRBJ2-1; 7 bases align to TRBD2. With 2 bases clipped from V and 11 bases from J, the junction kept 9 bases outside the gene matches. The CDR3 is made up of 14 amino acids. Germline CDR1 reads MDHEN; CDR2 reads SYDVKM. CDR3 loop: CASSLRPGGGKQFF. The DNA of the CDR3 is TGTGCCAGCAGTTTACGCCCGGGGGGAGGAAAGCAGTTCTTC.

This clone was observed once. The chain carries TRBV28 and TRBJ2-1; 7 bases map to TRBD1. The CDR3 consists of 14 residues. V was clipped by 10 bases and J by 0 bases; unmatched bases: 6. Germline-derived CDR1 and CDR2 are MDHEN and SYDVKM. The CDR3 bases are TGTGCCACAGCAGGGGGTCTCTCCTACAATGAGCAGTTCTTC. This gives the protein CATAGGLSYNEQFF.

The genes are TRBV18 and TRBJ2-1, with 12 positions matching TRBD2. The trim removed 3 bases at V and 6 bases at J, leaving 6 bases unmatched. The CDR3 is 16 amino acids. CDR1 and CDR2 from the germline V gene are KGHSH and LQKENI. As DNA, the CDR3 is TGTGCCAGCTCACCGGGGACTAGCGGGCGCGGCAATGAGCAGTTCTTC. Encoded protein: CASSPGTSGRGNEQFF.

This clone showed up just a few times. The chain couples TRBV30 to TRBJ2-1; D perhaps matches TRBD2 (6 bases). Germline-derived CDR1 and CDR2 are GTSNPN and SVGIG (reference sequence). V shed 1 base and J shed 0 bases, with 13 bases lying between them. There are 16 residues in the CDR3. The CDR3 DNA reads as TGTGCCTGGAGTGCTATGACTAGGAGCTCCTACAATGAGCAGTTCTTC. Protein sequence: CAWSAMTRSSYNEQFF. Filled out from reference TRBV30 and TRBJ2-1, the complete variable domain reads SQTIHQWPATLVQPVGSPLSLECTVEGTSNPNLYWYRQAAGRGLQLLFYSVGIGQISSEVPQNLSASRPQDRQFILSSKKLLLSDSGFYLCAWSAMTRSSYNEQFFGPGTRLTVL.

The chain employs TRBV6-4 and TRBJ1-2; TRBD1 matches 8 bases. The CDR3 sequence is 14 residues long. From germline, CDR1 is MRHNA and CDR2 SNTAGT. V was pared by 2 bases and J by 8 bases, with 7 bases of the junction left unmatched. The CDR3 loop reads CASSDGTGYKGYTF. The CDR3, as DNA: TGTGCCAGCAGTGACGGGACAGGTTATAAAGGCTACACCTTC.

The chain links TRBV27 to TRBJ2-5; D is possibly TRBD1 (6 bases). CDR3 length: 15 residues. CDR1 and CDR2 from the germline V gene are MNHEY and SMNVEV (reference sequence). V lost 6 bases to trimming and J lost 2 bases, with 16 bases between them. The CDR3 here is CASSWYRDKQETQYF. As DNA, the CDR3 is TGTGCCAGCAGCTGGTACCGGGACAAGCAAGAGACCCAGTACTTC.

The chain recombines TRBV7-9 with TRBJ2-7; TRBD1 aligns across 10 bases. The germline gives CDR1 SEHNR, CDR2 FQNEAQ (reference sequence). The V gene end was trimmed by 4 bases and the J gene end by 6 bases; junction bases not matched to a gene: 6. There are 14 residues in the CDR3. CDR3 region: CASSWGQGSSEQYF. CDR3 in DNA: TGTGCCAGCAGCTGGGGACAGGGGTCTTCCGAGCAGTACTTC.

The chain uses TRBV2 and TRBJ2-7; TRBD2 agrees at 12 bases. CDR1 SNHLY and CDR2 FYNNEI come from the germline V gene. V was clipped by 6 bases and J by 4 bases; unmatched bases: 7. The length of the CDR3 is 15 residues. The CDR3 DNA reads as TGTGCCAGCAGCCGGACTAGCGGGGAAGCTTACGAGCAGTACTTC. It specifies CASSRTSGEAYEQYF.

V is TRBV28 and J is TRBJ2-1, with D possibly TRBD1 on 5 matching bases. Trimming removed 2 bases from V and 5 bases from J, with 13 bases in between. Germline-derived CDR1 and CDR2 are MDHEN and SYDVKM. The CDR3 totals 15 residues. The CDR3 here is CASSLLPGQDNEQFF. In nucleotides, the CDR3 is TGTGCCAGCAGTTTACTGCCAGGGCAGGACAATGAGCAGTTCTTC.

This clone was seen once. The rearrangement uses TRBV5-8 and TRBJ2-7; tentatively, D is TRBD1 (5 bases). V was cut by 1 base and J by 2 bases, with 16 bases left in between. The CDR3 has 16 amino acids. CDR1 and CDR2 (germline): SGHTS, YDEGEE. The CDR3 sequence: CASSLTRPDNTYEQYF. CDR3 in DNA: TGTGCCAGCAGCTTGACTCGTCCGGACAATACCTACGAGCAGTACTTC. The variable domain in full, with the rest retrieved from reference TRBV5-8 and TRBJ2-7, is EAGVTQSPTHLIKTRGQQATLRCSPISGHTSVYWYQQALGLGLQFLLWYDEGEERNRGNFPPRFSGRQFPNYSSELNVNALELEDSALYLCASSLTRPDNTYEQYFGPGTRLTVT.

The CDR3 sequence: CASSQGENTEAFF. Here the CDR3 DNA reads TGTGCCAGCTCACAGGGGGAGAACACTGAAGCTTTCTTT. The chain couples TRBV18 to TRBJ1-1, with D perhaps matching TRBD1 (6 bases). Trimming stripped 4 bases from V and 1 base from J, with 7 bases between. Germline V CDR1 and CDR2: KGHSH, LQKENI. This CDR3 spans 13 amino acids.

The chain couples TRBV18 to TRBJ2-1; 10 positions agree with TRBD1. Per the germline V gene, CDR1 is KGHSH and CDR2 is LQKENI. With 0 bases clipped from V and 7 bases from J, the junction kept 6 bases outside the gene matches. The CDR3 contains 16 residues. DNA for the CDR3: TGTGCCAGCTCACCACCGGGGGACAGGGGTAGGAATGAGCAGTTCTTC. Translated: CASSPPGDRGRNEQFF. Supplemented by reference TRBV18 and TRBJ2-1, the full variable domain reads NAGVMQNPRHLVRRRGQEARLRCSPMKGHSHVYWYRQLPEEGLKFMVYLQKENIIDESGMPKERFSAEFPKEGPSILRIQQVVRGDSAAYFCASSPPGDRGRNEQFFGPGTRLTVL.